This is a list of T cell receptor beta chains from one sample in a study of CD8 T cells in ankylosing spondylitis. TCRdb used MiXCR to reprocess the 5' RACE reads, holding one entry per CDR3 protein. The sample includes 800,000 to 900,000 distinct CDR3 sequences, about 12% of them seen just once. The sequenced sample consisted of blood, either unsorted or a sorted T cell fraction (not recorded which). The receptors derive from a male donor with ankylosing spondylitis. Each CDR3 is given with its conserved first and last residue. Each record gives: V gene, J gene, clone size, D gene, CDR3 DNA, CDR3 protein. D genes are given only for firm matches. Where a row states a size, it is once, few, many or the class of an expanded clone; other rows omit it.

>TRBV29-1|TRBJ2-5|many|-
TGCAGCGTGCCCGGGGAAGAGACCCAGTACTTC
CSVPGEETQYF
>TRBV28|TRBJ1-1|-|-
TGTGCCAGCAGTTTCCGGGGGCTCGCAGCTTTCTTT
CASSFRGLAAFF
>TRBV24-1|TRBJ1-4|few|TRBD1
TGTGCCACCAGTGCGGGGACAGATGAAAAACTGTTTTTT
CATSAGTDEKLFF
>TRBV5-5|TRBJ1-1|few|-
TGTGCCAGCAGCTCGGTGTTCCCGAACACTGAAGCTTTCTTT
CASSSVFPNTEAFF
>TRBV7-2|TRBJ1-1|many|TRBD1
TGTGCCAGCAGCTTAGAGCGGACAGGGGTTACTGAAGCTTTCTTT
CASSLERTGVTEAFF
>TRBV9|TRBJ2-5|few|TRBD2
TGTGCCAGCAGCGTAGGGGGGAGGGCTAGCGGACAACAAGAGACCCAGTACTTC
CASSVGGRASGQQETQYF
>TRBV5-6|TRBJ2-5|-|-
TGTGCCAGCAGCTTAACTGACCCCGGGGGCCAGTACTTC
CASSLTDPGGQYF
>TRBV29-1|TRBJ1-1|many|-
TGCAGCGTTGAGGGAGTATTGAACACTGAAGCTTTCTTT
CSVEGVLNTEAFF
>TRBV15|TRBJ2-1|-|TRBD2
TGTGCCACCAGCGGTGGACTAGGCACGCTACTGTTCTTC
CATSGGLGTLLFF
>TRBV7-2|TRBJ2-1|-|TRBD2
TGTGCCAGCAGCTTAGCGGTTCGGGCTAGCGGGGGGAGCTCCTACAATGAGCAGTTCTTC
CASSLAVRASGGSSYNEQFF
>TRBV29-1|TRBJ1-1|many|-
TGCAGCGGCCAGAACACTGAAGCTTTCTTT
CSGQNTEAFF
>TRBV6-1|TRBJ1-6|few|-
TGTGCCAGCAAGCGGACCGGAGGAAATGATTCACCCCTCCACTTT
CASKRTGGNDSPLHF
>TRBV7-2|TRBJ2-7|few|-
TGTGCCAGCAGCTTAGTGACTATGGGGTACGAGCAGTACTTC
CASSLVTMGYEQYF
>TRBV10-3|TRBJ2-5|few|-
TGTGCCATCAGTGAGTCGGCACAGTCCGTCGAGACCCAGTACTTC
CAISESAQSVETQYF
>TRBV20-1|TRBJ2-5|-|-
TGCAGTGCTAGGGTCCCCGAAGAGACCCAGTACTTC
CSARVPEETQYF
>TRBV20-1|TRBJ2-1|few|TRBD2
TGCAGTGCTACCCGGACTAGCGGGAGCGTGTACAATGAGCAGTTCTTC
CSATRTSGSVYNEQFF
>TRBV7-2|TRBJ2-2|many|-
TGTGCCAGCAGCCGGGACTCTTACACCGGGGAGCTGTTTTTT
CASSRDSYTGELFF
>TRBV29-1|TRBJ1-4|-|-
TGCAGCGTTGTGGACGGGGGTAATGAAAAACTGTTTTTT
CSVVDGGNEKLFF
>TRBV20-1|TRBJ1-1|few|-
TGCAGGGTAGACAGGCCTCTGAACACTGAAGCTTTCTTT
CRVDRPLNTEAFF
>TRBV29-1|TRBJ1-4|-|-
TGCAGCGTCGGAAGGGGCCTTGGGGAAAAACTGTTTTTT
CSVGRGLGEKLFF
>TRBV28|TRBJ2-7|-|-
TGTGCCAGCACTTCCCTCTCTGCGGTCTACTCCTACGAGCAGTACTTC
CASTSLSAVYSYEQYF